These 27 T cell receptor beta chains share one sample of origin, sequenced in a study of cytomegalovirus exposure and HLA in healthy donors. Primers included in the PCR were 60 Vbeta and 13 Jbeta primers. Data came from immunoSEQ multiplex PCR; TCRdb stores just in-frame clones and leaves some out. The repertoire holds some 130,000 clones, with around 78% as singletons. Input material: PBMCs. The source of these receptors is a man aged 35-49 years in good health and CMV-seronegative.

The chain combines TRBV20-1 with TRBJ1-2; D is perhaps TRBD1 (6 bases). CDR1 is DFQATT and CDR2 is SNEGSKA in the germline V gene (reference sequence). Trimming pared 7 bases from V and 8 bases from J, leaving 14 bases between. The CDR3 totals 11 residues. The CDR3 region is CSVDSRGGYTF. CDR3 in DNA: TGCAGTGTTGACAGTAGGGGGGGCTACACCTTC.

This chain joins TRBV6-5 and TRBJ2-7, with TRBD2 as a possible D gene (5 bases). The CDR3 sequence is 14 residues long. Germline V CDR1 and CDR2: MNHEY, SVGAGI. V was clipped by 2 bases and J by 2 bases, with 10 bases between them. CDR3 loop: CASSYGGHPYEQYF. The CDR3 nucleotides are TGTGCCAGCAGTTACGGAGGTCATCCCTACGAGCAGTACTTC.

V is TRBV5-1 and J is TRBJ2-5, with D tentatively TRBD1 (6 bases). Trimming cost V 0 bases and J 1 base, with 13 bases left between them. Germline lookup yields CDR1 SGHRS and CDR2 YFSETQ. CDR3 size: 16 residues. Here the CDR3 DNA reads TGCGCCAGCAGCTTGGAGGGGGTAGGGGTCCAAGAGACCCAGTACTTC. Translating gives CASSLEGVGVQETQYF. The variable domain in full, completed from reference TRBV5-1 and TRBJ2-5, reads KAGVTQTPRYLIKTRGQQVTLSCSPISGHRSVSWYQQTPGQGLQFLFEYFSETQRNKGNFPGRFSGRQFSNSRSEMNVSTLELGDSALYLCASSLEGVGVQETQYFGPGTRLLVL.

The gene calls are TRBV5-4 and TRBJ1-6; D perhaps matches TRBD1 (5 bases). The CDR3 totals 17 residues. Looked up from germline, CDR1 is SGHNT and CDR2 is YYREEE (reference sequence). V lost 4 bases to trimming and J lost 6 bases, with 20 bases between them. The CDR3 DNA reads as TGTGCCAGCAGCACACTTGGGGCTATATGGGGTAATTCACCCCTCCACTTT. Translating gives CASSTLGAIWGNSPLHF. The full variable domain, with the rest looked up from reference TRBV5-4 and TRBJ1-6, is ETGVTQSPTHLIKTRGQQVTLRCSSQSGHNTVSWYQQALGQGPQFIFQYYREEENGRGNFPPRFSGLQFPNYSSELNVNALELDDSALYLCASSTLGAIWGNSPLHFGNGTRLTVT.

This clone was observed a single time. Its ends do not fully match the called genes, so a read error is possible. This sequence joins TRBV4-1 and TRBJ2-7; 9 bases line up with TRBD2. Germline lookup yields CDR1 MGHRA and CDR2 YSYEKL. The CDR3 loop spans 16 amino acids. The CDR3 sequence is CTSSQGAGGQSYEQYF. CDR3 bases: TGCACCAGCAGCCAAGGGGCGGGGGGGCAATCCTACGAGCAGTACTTC.

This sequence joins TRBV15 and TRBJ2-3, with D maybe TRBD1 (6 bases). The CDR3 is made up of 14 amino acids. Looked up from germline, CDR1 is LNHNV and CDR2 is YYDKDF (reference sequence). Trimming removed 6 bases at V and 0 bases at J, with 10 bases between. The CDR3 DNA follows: TGTGCCACCAGGTACAGGGACAGCACAGATACGCAGTATTTT. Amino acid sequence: CATRYRDSTDTQYF.

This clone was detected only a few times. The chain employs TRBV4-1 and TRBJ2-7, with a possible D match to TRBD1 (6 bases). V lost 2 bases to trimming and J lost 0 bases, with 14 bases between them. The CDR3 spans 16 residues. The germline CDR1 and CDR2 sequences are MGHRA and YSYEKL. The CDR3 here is CASSQRSTGYSYEQYF. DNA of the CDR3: TGCGCCAGCAGCCAACGATCGACAGGCTACTCCTACGAGCAGTACTTC.

The CDR3 DNA reads as TGTGCCAGCCAGGGGACAGGGGGCGCTGGGGCCAACGTCCTGACTTTC. Protein product: CASQGTGGAGANVLTF. J is TRBJ2-6 and V is TRBV2, with TRBD1 matching 12 bases. The ends lost 8 bases at V and 2 bases at J; junction bases unmatched: 4. The CDR3 is 16 amino acids. Per germline, CDR1 SNHLY and CDR2 FYNNEI.

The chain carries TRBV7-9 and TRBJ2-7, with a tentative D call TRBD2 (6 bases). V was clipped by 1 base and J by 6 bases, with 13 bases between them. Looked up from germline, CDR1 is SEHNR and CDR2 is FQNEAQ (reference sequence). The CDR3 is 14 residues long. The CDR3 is CASSLGGGKGEQYF. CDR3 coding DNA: TGTGCCAGCAGCTTAGGTGGGGGGAAGGGCGAGCAGTACTTC.

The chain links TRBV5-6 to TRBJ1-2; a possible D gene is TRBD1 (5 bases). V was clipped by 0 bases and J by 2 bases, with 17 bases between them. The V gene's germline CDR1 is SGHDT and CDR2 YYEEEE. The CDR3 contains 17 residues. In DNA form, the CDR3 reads TGTGCCAGCAGCTTGGCCCAGGGTGCCCCTCAGAACTATGGCTACACCTTC. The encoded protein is CASSLAQGAPQNYGYTF. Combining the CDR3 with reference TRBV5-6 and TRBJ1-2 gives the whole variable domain DAGVTQSPTHLIKTRGQQVTLRCSPKSGHDTVSWYQQALGQGPQFIFQYYEEEERQRGNFPDRFSGHQFPNYSSELNVNALLLGDSALYLCASSLAQGAPQNYGYTFGSGTRLTVV.

This CDR3 reads CASSQDISADTQYF. For the CDR3, the DNA is TGCGCCAGCAGCCAAGACATCTCCGCGGATACGCAGTATTTT. V gene TRBV4-3 combines with J gene TRBJ2-3; D is undetermined. The CDR3 runs to 14 residues. Looked up from germline, CDR1 is LGHNA and CDR2 is YSLEER. V lost 0 bases to trimming and J lost 6 bases, with 10 bases between them.

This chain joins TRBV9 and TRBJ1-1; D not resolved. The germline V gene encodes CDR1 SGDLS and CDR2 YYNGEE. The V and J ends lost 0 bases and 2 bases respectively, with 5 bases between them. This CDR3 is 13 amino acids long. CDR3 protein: CASSVDYNTEAFF. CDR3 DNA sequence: TGTGCCAGCAGCGTAGACTACAACACTGAAGCTTTCTTT.

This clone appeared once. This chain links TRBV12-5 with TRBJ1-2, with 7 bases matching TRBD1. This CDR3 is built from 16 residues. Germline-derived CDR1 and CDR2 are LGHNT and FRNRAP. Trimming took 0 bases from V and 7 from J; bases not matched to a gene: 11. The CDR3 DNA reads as TGTGCTAGTGGTTTGGTAATAAGGGGGCTTTCTGGTGGCTACACCTTC. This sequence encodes CASGLVIRGLSGGYTF.

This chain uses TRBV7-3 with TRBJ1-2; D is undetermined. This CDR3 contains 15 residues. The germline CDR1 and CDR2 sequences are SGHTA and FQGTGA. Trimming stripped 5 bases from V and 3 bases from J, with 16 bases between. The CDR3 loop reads CASSPLRGFDYGYTF. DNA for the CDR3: TGTGCCAGCAGCCCGCTGCGAGGGTTCGACTATGGCTACACCTTC.

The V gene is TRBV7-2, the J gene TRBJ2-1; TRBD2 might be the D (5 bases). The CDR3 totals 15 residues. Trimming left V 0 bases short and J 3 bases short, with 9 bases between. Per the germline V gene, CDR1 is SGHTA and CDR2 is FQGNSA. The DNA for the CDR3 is TGTGCCAGCAGCTTAGCAGGTAGCGACTACAATGAGCAGTTCTTC. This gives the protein CASSLAGSDYNEQFF.

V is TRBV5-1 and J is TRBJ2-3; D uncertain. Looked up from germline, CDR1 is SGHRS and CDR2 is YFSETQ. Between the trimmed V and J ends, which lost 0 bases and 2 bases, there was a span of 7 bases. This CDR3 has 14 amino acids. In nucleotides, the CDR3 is TGCGCCAGCAGCTTGGGGGCCCCCACAGATACGCAGTATTTT. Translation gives CASSLGAPTDTQYF.

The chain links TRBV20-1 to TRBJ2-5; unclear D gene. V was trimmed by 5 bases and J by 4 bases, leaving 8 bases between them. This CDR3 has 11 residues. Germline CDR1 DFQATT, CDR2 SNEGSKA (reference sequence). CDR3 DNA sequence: TGCAGTGCTCCCAAGAGAGAGACCCAGTACTTC. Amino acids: CSAPKRETQYF.

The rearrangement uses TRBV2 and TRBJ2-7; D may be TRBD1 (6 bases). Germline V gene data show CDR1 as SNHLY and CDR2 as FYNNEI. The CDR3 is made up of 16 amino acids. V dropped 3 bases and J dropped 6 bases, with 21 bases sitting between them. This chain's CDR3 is CASSDSPTRGSVEQYF. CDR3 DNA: TGTGCCAGCAGTGATTCCCCGACAAGGGGGTCCGTCGAGCAGTACTTC. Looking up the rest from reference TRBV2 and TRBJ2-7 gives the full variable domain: EPEVTQTPSHQVTQMGQEVILRCVPISNHLYFYWYRQILGQKVEFLVSFYNNEISEKSEIFDDQFSVERPDGSNFTLKIRSTKLEDSAMYFCASSDSPTRGSVEQYFGPGTRLTVT.

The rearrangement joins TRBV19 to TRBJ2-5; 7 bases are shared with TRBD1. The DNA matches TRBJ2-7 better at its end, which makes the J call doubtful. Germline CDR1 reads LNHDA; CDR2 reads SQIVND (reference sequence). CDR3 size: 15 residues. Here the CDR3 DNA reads TGTGCCAGTAGTATGACAGGGTTTGGCTCCTACGAGCAGTACTTC. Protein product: CASSMTGFGSYEQYF.

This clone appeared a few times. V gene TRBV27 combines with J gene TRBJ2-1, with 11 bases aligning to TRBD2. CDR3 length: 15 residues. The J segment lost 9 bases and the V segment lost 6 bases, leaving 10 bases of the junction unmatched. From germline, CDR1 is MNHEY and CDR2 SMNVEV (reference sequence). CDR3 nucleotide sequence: TGTGCCAGCAGCACCCTAGGACTAGCGGGCGGTGAGCAGTTCTTC. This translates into CASSTLGLAGGEQFF.

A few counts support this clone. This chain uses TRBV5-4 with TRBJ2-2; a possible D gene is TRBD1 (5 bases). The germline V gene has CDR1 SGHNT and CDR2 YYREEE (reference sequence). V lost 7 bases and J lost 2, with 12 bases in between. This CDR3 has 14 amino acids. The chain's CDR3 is CASQLQANTGELFF. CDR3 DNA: TGTGCCAGCCAGTTACAGGCAAACACCGGGGAGCTGTTTTTT.

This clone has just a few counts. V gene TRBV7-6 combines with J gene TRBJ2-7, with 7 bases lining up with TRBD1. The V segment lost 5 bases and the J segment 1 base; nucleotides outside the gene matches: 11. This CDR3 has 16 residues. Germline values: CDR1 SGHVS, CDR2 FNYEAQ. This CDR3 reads CASSTQGTDNSYEQYF. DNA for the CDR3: TGTGCCAGCAGCACCCAGGGGACAGACAATTCCTACGAGCAGTACTTC.

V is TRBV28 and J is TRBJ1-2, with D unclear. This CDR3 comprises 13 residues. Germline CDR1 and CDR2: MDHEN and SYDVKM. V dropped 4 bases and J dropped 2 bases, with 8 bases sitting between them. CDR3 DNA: TGTGCCAGCAGTTCTGGCGGAAACTATGGCTACACCTTC. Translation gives CASSSGGNYGYTF.

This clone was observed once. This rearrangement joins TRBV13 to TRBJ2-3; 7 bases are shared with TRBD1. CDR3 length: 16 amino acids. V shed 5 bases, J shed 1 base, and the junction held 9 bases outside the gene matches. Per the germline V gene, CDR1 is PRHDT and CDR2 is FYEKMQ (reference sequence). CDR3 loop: CASSPRTGRGTDTQYF. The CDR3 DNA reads TGTGCCAGCAGCCCCCGGACAGGACGGGGCACAGATACGCAGTATTTT.

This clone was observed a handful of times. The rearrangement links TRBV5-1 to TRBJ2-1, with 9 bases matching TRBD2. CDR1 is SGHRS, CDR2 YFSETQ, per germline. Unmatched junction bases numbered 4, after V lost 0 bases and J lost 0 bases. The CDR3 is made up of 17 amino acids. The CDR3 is CASSLEGSGSSYNEQFF. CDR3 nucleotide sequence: TGCGCCAGCAGCTTGGAGGGTAGCGGGAGCTCCTACAATGAGCAGTTCTTC.

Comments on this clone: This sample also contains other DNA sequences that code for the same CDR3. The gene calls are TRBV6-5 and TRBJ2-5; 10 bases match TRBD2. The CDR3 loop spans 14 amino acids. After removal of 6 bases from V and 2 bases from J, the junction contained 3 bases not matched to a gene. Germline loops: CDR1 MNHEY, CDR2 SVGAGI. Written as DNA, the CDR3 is TGTGCCAGCAGCTGGACTAGCGGACAAGAGACCCAGTACTTC. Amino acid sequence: CASSWTSGQETQYF.

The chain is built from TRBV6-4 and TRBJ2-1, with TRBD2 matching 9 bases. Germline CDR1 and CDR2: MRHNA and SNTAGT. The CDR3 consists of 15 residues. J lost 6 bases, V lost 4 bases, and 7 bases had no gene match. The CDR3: CASSAVRGRGNEQFF. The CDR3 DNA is TGTGCCAGCAGTGCCGTCCGCGGGAGGGGCAATGAGCAGTTCTTC.